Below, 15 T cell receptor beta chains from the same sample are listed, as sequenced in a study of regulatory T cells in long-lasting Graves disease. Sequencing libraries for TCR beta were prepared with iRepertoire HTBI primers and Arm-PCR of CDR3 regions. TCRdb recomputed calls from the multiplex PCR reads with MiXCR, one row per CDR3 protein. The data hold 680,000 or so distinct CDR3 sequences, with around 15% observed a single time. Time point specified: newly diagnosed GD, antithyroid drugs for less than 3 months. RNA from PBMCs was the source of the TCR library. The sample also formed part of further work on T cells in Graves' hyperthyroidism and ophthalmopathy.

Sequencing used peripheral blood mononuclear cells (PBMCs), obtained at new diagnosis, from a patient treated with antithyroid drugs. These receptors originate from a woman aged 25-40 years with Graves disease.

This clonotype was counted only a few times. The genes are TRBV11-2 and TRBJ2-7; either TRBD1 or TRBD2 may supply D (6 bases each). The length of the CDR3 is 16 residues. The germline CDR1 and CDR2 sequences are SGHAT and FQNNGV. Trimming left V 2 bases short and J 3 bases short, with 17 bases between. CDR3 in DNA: TGTGCCAGCAGCTTAAGGGGGGCCAGAATAAACTACGAGCAGTACTTC. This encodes CASSLRGARINYEQYF.

CDR3 sequence (DNA): TGTGCCAGCAGCGTAGAGGGCCGGTTGAGCAATGAGCAGTTCTTC. This gives the protein CASSVEGRLSNEQFF. The chain recombines TRBV9 with TRBJ2-1, with D uncertain. This CDR3 comprises 15 residues. Trimming left V 0 bases short and J 6 bases short, with 13 bases between. CDR1 SGDLS and CDR2 YYNGEE come from the germline V gene.

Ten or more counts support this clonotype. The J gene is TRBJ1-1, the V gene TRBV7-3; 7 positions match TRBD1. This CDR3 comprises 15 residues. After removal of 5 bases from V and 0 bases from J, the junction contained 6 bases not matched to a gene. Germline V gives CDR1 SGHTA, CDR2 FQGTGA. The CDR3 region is CASSKTGQVNTEAFF. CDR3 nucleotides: TGTGCCAGCAGCAAAACTGGACAGGTGAACACTGAAGCTTTCTTT.

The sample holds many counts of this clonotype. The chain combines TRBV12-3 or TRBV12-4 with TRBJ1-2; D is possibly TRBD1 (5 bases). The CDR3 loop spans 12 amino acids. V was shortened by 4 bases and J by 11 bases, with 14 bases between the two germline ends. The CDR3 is CASSYGTGVYTF. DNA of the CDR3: TGTGCCAGCAGTTACGGGACGGGTGTATACACCTTC.

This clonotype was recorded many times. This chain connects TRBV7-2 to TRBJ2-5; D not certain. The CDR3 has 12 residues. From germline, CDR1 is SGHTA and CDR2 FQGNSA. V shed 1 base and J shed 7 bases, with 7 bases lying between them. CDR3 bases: TGTGCCAGCAGCTTAGATGTGTCGACCCAGTACTTC. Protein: CASSLDVSTQYF.

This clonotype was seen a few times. The CDR3 loop reads CASSSLDVSKNIQYF. The DNA of the CDR3 is TGTGCCAGCAGCTCCCTGGACGTCTCCAAAAACATTCAGTACTTC. V gene TRBV7-8 combines with J gene TRBJ2-4, with D uncertain. V was pared by 4 bases and J by 2 bases, with 12 bases between. The germline CDR1 and CDR2 sequences are SGHVS and FQNEAQ. The CDR3 runs 15 residues.

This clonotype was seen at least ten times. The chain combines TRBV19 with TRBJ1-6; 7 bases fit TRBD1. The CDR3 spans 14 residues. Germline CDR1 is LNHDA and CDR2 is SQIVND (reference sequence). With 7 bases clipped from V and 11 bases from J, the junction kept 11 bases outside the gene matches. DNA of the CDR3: TGTGCCAGTAACCGGCGGCAGGGGGGGGCACCCCTCCACTTT. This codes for CASNRRQGGAPLHF. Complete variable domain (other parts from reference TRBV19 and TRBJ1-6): DGGITQSPKYLFRKEGQNVTLSCEQNLNHDAMYWYRQDPGQGLRLIYYSQIVNDFQKGDIAEGYSVSREKKESFPLTVTSAQKNPTAFYLCASNRRQGGAPLHFGNGTRLTVT.

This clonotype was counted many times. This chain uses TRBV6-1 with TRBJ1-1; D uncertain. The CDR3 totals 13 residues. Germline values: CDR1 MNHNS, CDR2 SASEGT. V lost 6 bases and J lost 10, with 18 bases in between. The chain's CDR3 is CASRGSQVGRAFF. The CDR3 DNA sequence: TGTGCCAGCAGAGGGTCTCAGGTGGGTCGAGCTTTCTTT.

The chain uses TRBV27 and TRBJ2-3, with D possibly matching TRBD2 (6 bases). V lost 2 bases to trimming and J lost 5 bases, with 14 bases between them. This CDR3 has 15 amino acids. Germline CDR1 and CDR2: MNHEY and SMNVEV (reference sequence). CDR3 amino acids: CASSLPIGREDTQYF. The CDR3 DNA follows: TGTGCCAGCAGTTTACCTATCGGGAGAGAAGATACGCAGTATTTT.

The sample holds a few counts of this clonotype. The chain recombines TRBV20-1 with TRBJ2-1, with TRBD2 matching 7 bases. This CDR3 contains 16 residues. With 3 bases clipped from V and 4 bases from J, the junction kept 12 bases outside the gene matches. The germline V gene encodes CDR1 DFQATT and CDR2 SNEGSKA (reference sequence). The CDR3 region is CSARPAGRLPYNEQFF. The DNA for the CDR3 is TGCAGTGCTAGGCCAGCGGGACGTCTTCCTTACAATGAGCAGTTCTTC.

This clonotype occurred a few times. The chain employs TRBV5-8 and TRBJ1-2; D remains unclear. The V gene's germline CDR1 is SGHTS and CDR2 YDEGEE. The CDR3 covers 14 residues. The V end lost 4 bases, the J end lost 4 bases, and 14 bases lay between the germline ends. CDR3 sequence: CASSPGQAAYGYTF. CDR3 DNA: TGTGCCAGCAGCCCCGGGCAGGCCGCCTATGGCTACACCTTC. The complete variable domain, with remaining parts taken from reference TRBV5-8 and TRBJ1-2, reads EAGVTQSPTHLIKTRGQQATLRCSPISGHTSVYWYQQALGLGLQFLLWYDEGEERNRGNFPPRFSGRQFPNYSSELNVNALELEDSALYLCASSPGQAAYGYTFGSGTRLTVV.

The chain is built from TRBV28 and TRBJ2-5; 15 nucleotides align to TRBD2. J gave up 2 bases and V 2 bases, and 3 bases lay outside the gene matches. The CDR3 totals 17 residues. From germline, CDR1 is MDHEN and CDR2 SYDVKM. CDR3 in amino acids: CASSLLGLAGGQETQYF. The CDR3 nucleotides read TGTGCCAGCAGTTTACTCGGACTAGCGGGAGGGCAAGAGACCCAGTACTTC.

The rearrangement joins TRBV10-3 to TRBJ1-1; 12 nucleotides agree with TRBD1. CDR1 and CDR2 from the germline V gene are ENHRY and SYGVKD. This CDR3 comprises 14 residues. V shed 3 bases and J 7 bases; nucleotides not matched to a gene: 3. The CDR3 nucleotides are TGTGCCATCAGTGAAGGGACAGGGGGCAGTGAAGCTTTCTTT. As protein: CAISEGTGGSEAFF.

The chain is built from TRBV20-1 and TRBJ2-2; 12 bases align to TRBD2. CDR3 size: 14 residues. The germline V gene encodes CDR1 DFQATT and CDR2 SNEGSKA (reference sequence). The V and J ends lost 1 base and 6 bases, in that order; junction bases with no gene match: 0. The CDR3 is CSARASGRAGELFF. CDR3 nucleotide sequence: TGCAGTGCTAGAGCTAGCGGGAGGGCCGGGGAGCTGTTTTTT.

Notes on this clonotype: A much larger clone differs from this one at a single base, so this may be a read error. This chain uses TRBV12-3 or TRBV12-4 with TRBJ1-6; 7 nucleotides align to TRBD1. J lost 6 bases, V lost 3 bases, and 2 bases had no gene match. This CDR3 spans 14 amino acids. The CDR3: CASSFGDSNSPLHF. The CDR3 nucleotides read TGTGCCAGCAGTTTCGGGGACAGTAATTCACCCCTCCACTTT.